The 21 T cell receptor beta chains presented below share a single source sample, sequenced in a study of T cell clonality in common variable immunodeficiency. Method: immunoSEQ multiplex PCR; TCRdb's copy keeps in-frame clones and lacks some. This sample carries more than 30,000 clones, none of them present only once. The sequencing input was peripheral blood mononuclear cells. The receptors were gathered from a person aged 18 to 75 in good health.

At least ten counts were recorded for this clone. Sequencing ends 3 residues short of the CDR3 end; the germline J gene provides the rest. This chain connects TRBV20-1 to TRBJ2-7; 8 bases agree with TRBD2. J was trimmed by 3 bases and V by 6 bases; bases with no gene match: 7. The CDR3 extends over 13 amino acids. CDR1 and CDR2 (germline): DFQATT, SNEGSKA (reference sequence). CDR3 bases read: TGCAGTGCCCAGCTAGCGGGCGTCTACGAG. This gives the protein CSAQLAGVYE. The full-length CDR3 reads as CSAQLAGVYEQYF.

A remark on this clone: The CDR3 end lies 3 residues beyond the end of the read and is filled in from the germline J gene. The chain has TRBV6-1 and TRBJ1-5; D remains ambiguous. The CDR3 consists of 15 residues. Germline V CDR1 and CDR2: MNHNS, SASEGT. Between the trimmed V and J ends, which lost 2 bases and 6 bases, there was a span of 14 bases. The sequenced CDR3 bases are TGTGCCAGCAGTGAAACACAGCCACACGGTCAGCCC. Amino acid sequence: CASSETQPHGQP. The complete CDR3 protein is CASSETQPHGQPQHF.

In its sample, this clone was seen a few times. The observed sequence ends 3 residues before the CDR3 terminus, with the missing tail filled in from the germline J gene. Other DNA sequences in this specimen translate into the identical CDR3. The rearrangement links TRBV2 to TRBJ1-5; D gene uncertain. Germline V gene sequence: CDR1 SNHLY, CDR2 FYNNEI. This CDR3 contains 13 residues. Trimming left V 4 bases short and J 1 base short, with 5 bases between. CDR3 amino acids: CASSVGSNQPQHF. Incomplete CDR3 DNA: TGTGCCAGCAGTGTAGGGAGCAATCAGCCC.

There are many counts of this clone. The read ends 3 residues early relative to the CDR3; the germline J gene fills the gap. V and J are TRBV20-1 and TRBJ2-5, with unresolved D. This CDR3 spans 14 amino acids. Germline V CDR1 and CDR2: DFQATT, SNEGSKA (reference sequence). The V and J ends lost 1 base and 2 bases respectively, with 11 bases between them. CDR3 DNA, as far as it was read: TGCAGTGCTAGAGGGCATAGCACTCAAGAGACC. This translates into CSARGHSTQET. Given in full, the CDR3 is CSARGHSTQETQYF.

A note on this clone: Read coverage stops 3 residues before the CDR3 terminus; the germline J gene supplies the remainder. The chain carries TRBV11-3 and TRBJ2-3, with a possible D match to TRBD2 (6 bases). Germline values: CDR1 SGHNT, CDR2 YENEEA. This CDR3 is built from 15 residues. The V and J ends lost 6 bases and 5 bases respectively, with 18 bases between them. CDR3 bases read: TGTGCCAGCAGGACGACTAGGGGAGCACTAGATACG. This encodes CASRTTRGALDT. The full-length CDR3 reads as CASRTTRGALDTQYF. Looking up the rest from reference TRBV11-3 and TRBJ2-3 gives the full variable domain: EAGVVQSPRYKIIEKKQPVAFWCNPISGHNTLYWYLQNLGQGPELLIRYENEEAVDDSQLPKDRFSAERLKGVDSTLKIQPAELGDSAVYLCASRTTRGALDTQYFGPGTRLTVL.

The table lists this clone with a few counts. Sequencing ends 3 residues short of the CDR3 end; the germline J gene provides the rest. This sequence joins TRBV19 and TRBJ2-3; 8 bases agree with TRBD2. The germline CDR1 and CDR2 sequences are LNHDA and SQIVND (reference sequence). The CDR3 extends over 16 amino acids. The sequenced CDR3 bases are TGTGCAACGGGAGAGGGTCGGAGCGGGAGTAGAAAGACG. Translation: CATGEGRSGSRKT. The full CDR3 sequence reads CATGEGRSGSRKTQYF.

This clone was picked up many times. The read ends 3 residues before the CDR3 terminus; that terminus is restored from the germline J gene. The chain couples TRBV5-3 to TRBJ2-2, with 11 bases that match TRBD2. TRBV5-3 is an ORF for which the function is uncertain. Trimming took 4 bases from V and 1 from J; bases not matched to a gene: 9. The CDR3 has 18 amino acids. The sequenced part of the CDR3 DNA is TGTGCCAGAAGCGATAATTTAGCGGGAGGGTTGAACACCGGGGAG. Encoded protein: CARSDNLAGGLNTGE. The whole CDR3 protein reads CARSDNLAGGLNTGELFF.

This clone was counted ten times or more. Read data end 3 residues before the CDR3 end; the end is taken from the germline J gene. Other DNA sequences in the sample encode the same CDR3. The rearrangement uses TRBV6-1 and TRBJ1-5; no clear D. The V end lost 2 bases, the J end lost 3 bases, and 8 bases lay between the germline ends. CDR3 length equals 14 residues. Germline-derived CDR1 and CDR2 are MNHNS and SASEGT. The CDR3 DNA, read in part, is TGTGCCAGCAGTGAAATACAGCTCAATCAGCCC. Translating gives CASSEIQLNQP. The complete CDR3 reads CASSEIQLNQPQHF.

At least ten counts were recorded for this clone. The read is 3 residues too short to cover the CDR3 end, so that end is filled in from the germline J gene. The gene calls are TRBV5-4 and TRBJ2-2; the match to TRBD1 covers 7 bases. This CDR3 is 15 amino acids long. The V and J ends lost 4 bases and 2 bases, in that order; junction bases with no gene match: 5. Germline lookup yields CDR1 SGHNT and CDR2 YYREEE (reference sequence). CDR3 in amino acids: CASSPGTENTGELFF. CDR3 DNA (partial): TGTGCCAGCAGCCCCGGGACAGAAAACACCGGGGAG. Full variable domain (outside the CDR3, taken from reference TRBV5-4 and TRBJ2-2): ETGVTQSPTHLIKTRGQQVTLRCSSQSGHNTVSWYQQALGQGPQFIFQYYREEENGRGNFPPRFSGLQFPNYSSELNVNALELDDSALYLCASSPGTENTGELFFGEGSRLTVL.

With respect to this clone: The observed sequence ends 3 residues before the CDR3 terminus, with the missing tail filled in from the germline J gene. This sequence joins TRBV7-9 and TRBJ1-1; tentative D call: TRBD1 (6 bases). CDR1 SEHNR and CDR2 FQNEAQ come from the germline V gene (reference sequence). CDR3 length: 15 amino acids. CDR3 sequence reads: CASSLDTGPGQTAFF. The part of the CDR3 DNA that was read is TGTGCCAGCAGCTTAGATACAGGGCCGGGTCAGACA.

This clone was recorded at least ten times. The CDR3 goes on 3 residues after the read ends, and that part is filled in from the germline J gene. The genes are TRBV18 and TRBJ2-3, with 7 bases that match TRBD2. This CDR3 is built from 18 residues. V lost 1 base, J lost 2 bases, and 12 bases stayed unmatched. CDR1 KGHSH and CDR2 LQKENI come from the germline V gene. The CDR3 is CASSPQAPGLAATDTQYF. The CDR3 DNA, read in part, is TGTGCCAGCTCACCACAGGCCCCGGGGCTAGCGGCCACAGATACG.

This clone was counted ten times or more. The read is 3 residues too short to cover the CDR3 end, so that end is filled in from the germline J gene. This sequence joins TRBV7-3 and TRBJ1-2, with TRBD1 matching over 12 bases. CDR1 and CDR2 (germline): SGHTA, FQGTGA. The length of the CDR3 is 15 residues. With 6 bases clipped from V and 3 bases from J, the junction kept 5 bases outside the gene matches. The DNA read from the CDR3 is TGTGCCAGCAGTGGGGGGACAGGGGGCGACTATGGC. Its protein is CASSGGTGGDYG. From start to end, the CDR3 is CASSGGTGGDYGYTF.

On this clone: The DNA ends 3 residues before the CDR3 does, and the rest of the CDR3 is filled in from the germline J gene. The chain is built from TRBV11-2 and TRBJ2-1; D not resolved. The length of the CDR3 is 13 residues. V lost 2 bases and J lost 2, with 4 bases in between. CDR1 SGHAT and CDR2 FQNNGV come from the germline V gene. CDR3 bases read: TGTGCCAGCAGCTTAAGCGCCTACAATGAG. Translation: CASSLSAYNE. In full, the CDR3 reads CASSLSAYNEQFF.

This clone was seen a few times. The read ends 3 residues before the CDR3 terminus; that terminus is restored from the germline J gene. The V gene is TRBV7-3, the J gene TRBJ2-3, with 11 bases identical to TRBD2. The germline V gene encodes CDR1 SGHTA and CDR2 FQGTGA. The CDR3 has 15 amino acids. V lost 4 bases and J lost 2; bases outside the gene matches: 2. CDR3: CASSSGLADTDTQYF. The DNA read from the CDR3 is TGTGCCAGCAGCTCGGGACTAGCGGACACAGATACG.

In its sample, this clone was seen many times. The read terminates 3 residues before the CDR3 end, so the remaining end is supplied by the germline J gene. The V call is TRBV7-2, the J call TRBJ1-1, with 9 bases matching TRBD1. Germline CDR1 reads SGHTA; CDR2 reads FQGNSA. The CDR3 has 12 amino acids. The chain's CDR3 is CASSTTGGKAFF. The sequenced part of the CDR3 DNA is TGTGCCAGCAGCACTACAGGGGGCAAG. The full variable domain, completed using reference TRBV7-2 and TRBJ1-1, is GAGVSQSPSNKVTEKGKDVELRCDPISGHTALYWYRQSLGQGLEFLIYFQGNSAPDKSGLPSDRFSAERTGGSVSTLTIQRTQQEDSAVYLCASSTTGGKAFFGQGTRLTVV.

This clone has a count of ten or more. CDR3 in amino acids: CASSFGQTGDYGYTF. The sequenced part of the CDR3 DNA is TGTGCCAGCAGCTTCGGACAGACGGGAGACTATGGC. The V gene is TRBV5-4, the J gene TRBJ1-2, with D tentatively TRBD1 (6 bases). The CDR3 end lies 3 residues beyond the end of the read and is filled in from the germline J gene. The germline gives CDR1 SGHNT, CDR2 YYREEE (reference sequence). This CDR3 has 15 residues. Trimming took off 2 bases at V and 3 bases at J, with 14 bases between the two ends. The variable domain in full, with the rest retrieved from reference TRBV5-4 and TRBJ1-2, is ETGVTQSPTHLIKTRGQQVTLRCSSQSGHNTVSWYQQALGQGPQFIFQYYREEENGRGNFPPRFSGLQFPNYSSELNVNALELDDSALYLCASSFGQTGDYGYTFGSGTRLTVV.

In this sample, this clone turned up many times. Read sequence stops 3 residues before the CDR3 end, and the germline J gene provides the missing end. The J gene is TRBJ1-3, the V gene TRBV20-1; the D gene is possibly TRBD1 (5 bases). The CDR3 runs 13 residues. Germline V gene data show CDR1 as DFQATT and CDR2 as SNEGSKA (reference sequence). This CDR3 reads CSARDGIEGSIYF. The part of the CDR3 DNA that was read is TGCAGTGCTAGAGATGGGATCGAGGGGTCC.

In this sample, this clone turned up many times. The read terminates 3 residues before the CDR3 end, so the remaining end is supplied by the germline J gene. The chain recombines TRBV5-1 with TRBJ1-1; a weak D match, TRBD1 (5 bases). CDR1 and CDR2 (germline): SGHRS, YFSETQ. The CDR3 contains 15 residues. V was shortened by 0 bases and J by 1 base, with 10 bases between the two germline ends. CDR3 amino acids: CASSLAQGGNTEAFF. Partial CDR3 DNA: TGCGCCAGCAGCTTGGCTCAGGGAGGGAACACTGAA.

This clone has at least ten counts. The sequence runs out 3 residues before the end of the CDR3; the remainder is reconstructed from the germline J gene. V and J are TRBV5-1 and TRBJ2-5, with D possibly being TRBD1 (6 bases). The V end lost 4 bases, the J end lost 2 bases, and 12 bases lay between the germline ends. CDR3 length: 14 amino acids. Germline loops: CDR1 SGHRS, CDR2 YFSETQ. The part of the CDR3 DNA that was read is TGCGCCAGCAGCCTCCCGGACAGACAAGAGACC. Amino acid sequence: CASSLPDRQET. The entire CDR3 is CASSLPDRQETQYF.

This clone was picked up many times. This CDR3 is CASSITLARSTDTQYF. The covered CDR3 bases are TGTGCCAGTAGTATAACTCTAGCGAGGAGCACAGATACG. The chain couples TRBV19 to TRBJ2-3; D perhaps matches TRBD2 (6 bases). Sequencing ends 3 residues short of the CDR3 end; the germline J gene provides the rest. Trimming removed 2 bases at V and 0 bases at J, with 12 bases between. Germline V gives CDR1 LNHDA, CDR2 SQIVND (reference sequence). The length of the CDR3 is 16 residues.

This clone was observed a few times. CDR3 bases read: TGTGCCAGCAGCCCGACAGGGGGGGTAGATGAA. Amino acids: CASSPTGGVDE. The entire CDR3 protein reads CASSPTGGVDEAFF. J is TRBJ1-1 and V is TRBV7-9; 9 bases line up with TRBD1. The read ends 3 residues before the CDR3 terminus; that terminus is restored from the germline J gene. V shed 5 bases and J 7 bases; nucleotides not matched to a gene: 8. Germline CDR1 is SEHNR and CDR2 is FQNEAQ (reference sequence). This CDR3 has 14 residues.